A single sample gave rise to the 17 T cell receptor beta chains below, sequenced in a study of vaccination and CD4 T cells after COVID-19. Cultured CD4+ T cell DNA was sequenced using the Oncomine TCR Beta short-read assay. In TCRdb, the PCR reads were re-called with MiXCR into one record per CDR3 protein. The table records about 18,000 distinct CDR3 sequences, around three quarters of them present only once. No cognate antigen is known for these TCRs. The treatment is: approximately nine-day PBMC culture with coronavirus spike peptide pools or control peptides (ViraFEST assay). The sequenced sample consisted of CD4+ T cells from blood, cultured in vitro. The receptors here all came from a human donor who had recovered from COVID-19.

This chain links TRBV20-1 with TRBJ2-7, with D maybe TRBD2 (5 bases). CDR3 length equals 14 residues. The germline V and J ends were trimmed by 6 bases and 5 bases, with 20 bases remaining between them. Germline V gene data show CDR1 as DFQATT and CDR2 as SNEGSKA (reference sequence). For the CDR3, the DNA is TGCAGTGCCGAAGGCCGGGGAAATTGGGACGAGCAGTACTTC. Protein: CSAEGRGNWDEQYF.

This rearrangement joins TRBV15 to TRBJ2-3; tentative D call: TRBD1 (6 bases). CDR3 length: 15 amino acids. Deletions cut 0 bases from V and 6 bases from J, with 13 bases between. In germline, CDR1 is LNHNV, CDR2 YYDKDF (reference sequence). The CDR3 DNA reads TGTGCCACCAGCAGAGATGTGGGACACAGTGATACGCAGTATTTT. Translated, it gives CATSRDVGHSDTQYF. The full variable domain, in which reference TRBV15 and TRBJ2-3 provide the parts outside the CDR3, is DAMVIQNPRYQVTQFGKPVTLSCSQTLNHNVMYWYQQKSSQAPKLLFHYYDKDFNNEADTPDNFQSRRPNTSFCFLDIRSPGLGDTAMYLCATSRDVGHSDTQYFGPGTRLTVL.

This sequence joins TRBV2 and TRBJ1-5, with TRBD1 matching 8 bases. This CDR3 has 15 residues. V trimming: 6 bases; J trimming: 5 bases; junction bases outside the gene matches: 9. Germline lookup yields CDR1 SNHLY and CDR2 FYNNEI. CDR3 amino acids: CASRADRDGYQPQHF. Here the CDR3 DNA reads TGTGCCAGCAGAGCGGACAGGGATGGGTATCAGCCCCAGCATTTT.

The chain combines TRBV20-1 with TRBJ2-1; possibly TRBD1 or TRBD2 for D (5 bases each). V dropped 6 bases and J dropped 4 bases, with 16 bases sitting between them. Per the germline V gene, CDR1 is DFQATT and CDR2 is SNEGSKA (reference sequence). The CDR3 covers 14 residues. The CDR3 spells CSAPWDPLYNEQFF. DNA of the CDR3: TGCAGTGCGCCGTGGGACCCACTTTACAATGAGCAGTTCTTC.

The chain employs TRBV6-2 or TRBV6-3 and TRBJ1-3; the D is unclear. The CDR3 contains 13 residues. Germline V gene lookup returns CDR1 MNHEY and CDR2 SVGEGT. Between the trimmed V and J ends, which lost 6 bases and 0 bases, there was a span of 6 bases. CDR3 region: CASRPSSGNTIYF. The DNA for the CDR3 is TGTGCCAGCAGACCTAGCTCTGGAAACACCATATATTTT.

This chain uses TRBV7-2 with TRBJ1-5; D is unclear. In germline, CDR1 is SGHTA, CDR2 FQGNSA. The CDR3 has 13 residues. Trimming took off 1 base at V and 7 bases at J, with 8 bases between the two ends. The CDR3 sequence: CASSLEGRQPQHF. The CDR3 DNA follows: TGTGCCAGCAGCTTAGAGGGCCGCCAGCCCCAGCATTTT.

The count of this clonotype is one. The V gene is TRBV6-2 or TRBV6-3, the J gene TRBJ1-1, with a tentative D call TRBD1 (5 bases). This CDR3 is 15 amino acids long. Germline V gene sequence: CDR1 MNHEY, CDR2 SVGEGT. The germline V and J ends were trimmed by 5 bases and 8 bases, with 21 bases remaining between them. CDR3 loop: CASSPTGTANLEAFF. The DNA for the CDR3 is TGTGCCAGCAGTCCCACCGGGACGGCCAATTTGGAAGCTTTCTTT.

A few counts support this clonotype. V gene TRBV7-3 combines with J gene TRBJ2-3; D not resolved. The length of the CDR3 is 14 residues. Germline CDR1 SGHTA, CDR2 FQGTGA. The V and J ends lost 2 bases and 3 bases respectively, with 9 bases between them. CDR3: CASSLYLETDTQYF. The DNA of the CDR3 is TGTGCCAGCAGCTTATATCTAGAAACAGATACGCAGTATTTT. Combining the CDR3 with reference TRBV7-3 and TRBJ2-3 gives the whole variable domain GAGVSQTPSNKVTEKGKYVELRCDPISGHTALYWYRQSLGQGPEFLIYFQGTGAADDSGLPNDRFFAVRPEGSVSTLKIQRTERGDSAVYLCASSLYLETDTQYFGPGTRLTVL.

This clonotype has a handful of counts. The chain recombines TRBV6-2 or TRBV6-3 with TRBJ1-1; a possible D gene is TRBD1 (5 bases). V was cut by 8 bases and J by 1 base, with 14 bases left in between. Germline lookup yields CDR1 MNHEY and CDR2 SVGEGT. This CDR3 comprises 14 residues. In DNA form, the CDR3 reads TGTGCCAGCGGGAAGCCCGGGGGGAACACTGAAGCTTTCTTT. It specifies CASGKPGGNTEAFF.

This clonotype occurred a few times. The CDR3 loop reads CASSAQRARLDTQYF. The CDR3 DNA is TGTGCCAGCAGCGCGCAGCGGGCCCGGCTGGATACGCAGTATTTT. The rearrangement joins TRBV6-2 or TRBV6-3 to TRBJ2-3, with D possibly TRBD2 on 6 matching bases. Germline V lookup: CDR1 MNHEY, CDR2 SVGEGT. Trimming removed 6 bases from V and 6 bases from J, with 19 bases in between. This CDR3 region has 15 residues.

This CDR3 reads CATSDLPADRLNQPQHF. The CDR3 DNA follows: TGTGCCACCAGTGACCTCCCCGCGGACCGCCTCAATCAGCCCCAGCATTTT. V and J are TRBV24-1 and TRBJ1-5, with D uncertain. The CDR3 totals 17 residues. Trimming removed 4 bases from V and 3 bases from J, with 18 bases in between. Germline V lookup: CDR1 KGHDR, CDR2 SFDVKD.

This clonotype was observed once. CDR3 region: CSARVSQGRYYEQYF. CDR3 in DNA: TGCAGTGCTAGAGTGAGCCAGGGAAGGTACTACGAGCAGTACTTC. This chain uses TRBV20-1 with TRBJ2-7; D might be TRBD1 (5 bases). This CDR3 region has 15 residues. Germline loops: CDR1 DFQATT, CDR2 SNEGSKA (reference sequence). With 1 base removed from V and 3 bases from J, the gap between germline ends came to 16 bases.

This clonotype was picked up a small number of times. This chain connects TRBV6-5 to TRBJ1-2; D is uncertain. V gave up 2 bases and J gave up 2 bases, with 6 bases separating them. The CDR3 loop spans 13 amino acids. CDR1 MNHEY and CDR2 SVGAGI come from the germline V gene. The DNA for the CDR3 is TGTGCCAGCAGTTACGACGGCAACTATGGCTACACCTTC. It translates to CASSYDGNYGYTF.

This clonotype was found a few times. This chain joins TRBV27 and TRBJ2-5; D is undetermined. Trimming took off 3 bases at V and 7 bases at J, with 12 bases between the two ends. This CDR3 has 13 amino acids. Germline CDR1 reads MNHEY; CDR2 reads SMNVEV (reference sequence). CDR3 DNA: TGTGCCAGCAGTTTTAAGGGCTCAGGGACCCAGTACTTC. Protein: CASSFKGSGTQYF.

This chain uses TRBV6-2 or TRBV6-3 with TRBJ2-7; possible D gene TRBD2, 5 bases. Looked up from germline, CDR1 is MNHEY and CDR2 is SVGEGT. The CDR3 is 15 residues long. Trimming took 3 bases from V and 6 from J, leaving 18 bases between them. CDR3 nucleotides: TGTGCCAGCAGTTATGGAGAGGCGAGGGTTCGCGAGCAGTACTTC. Translation gives CASSYGEARVREQYF.

V and J are TRBV10-3 and TRBJ2-1; 8 bases are a match to TRBD2. Germline CDR1 and CDR2: ENHRY and SYGVKD. The trim removed 6 bases at V and 6 bases at J, leaving 10 bases unmatched. The CDR3 contains 15 residues. The CDR3 protein is CAIRDSGTVGNEQFF. The DNA for the CDR3 is TGTGCCATCAGGGATAGCGGGACCGTGGGCAATGAGCAGTTCTTC.

The J gene is TRBJ1-5, the V gene TRBV7-9; maybe TRBD1 (5 bases). This CDR3 contains 17 residues. Trimming stripped 0 bases from V and 2 bases from J, with 14 bases between. CDR1 SEHNR and CDR2 FQNEAQ come from the germline V gene (reference sequence). In DNA, the CDR3 is TGTGCCAGCAGCTTAGCGTTCGGGGCCCACGGCAATCAGCCCCAGCATTTT. It yields the protein CASSLAFGAHGNQPQHF.